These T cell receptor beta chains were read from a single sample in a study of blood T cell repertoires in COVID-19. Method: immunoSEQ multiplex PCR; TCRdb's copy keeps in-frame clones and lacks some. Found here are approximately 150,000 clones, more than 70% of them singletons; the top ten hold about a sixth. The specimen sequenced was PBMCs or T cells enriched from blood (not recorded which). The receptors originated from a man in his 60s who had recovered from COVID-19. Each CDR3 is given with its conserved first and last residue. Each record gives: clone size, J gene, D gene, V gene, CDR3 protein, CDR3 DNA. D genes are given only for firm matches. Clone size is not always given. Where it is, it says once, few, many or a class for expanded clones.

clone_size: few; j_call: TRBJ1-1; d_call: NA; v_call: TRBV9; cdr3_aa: CASCLGQNTEAFF; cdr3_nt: TGTGCCAGTTGTCTGGGACAGAACACTGAAGCTTTCTTT
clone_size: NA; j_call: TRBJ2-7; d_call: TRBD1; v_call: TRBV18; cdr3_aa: CASSRDRELYEQYF; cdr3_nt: TGTGCCAGCTCACGGGACAGGGAACTCTACGAGCAGTACTTC
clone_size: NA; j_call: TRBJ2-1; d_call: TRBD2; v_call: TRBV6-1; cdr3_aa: CASSEREGLGYNEQFF; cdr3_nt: TGTGCCAGCAGTGAGCGGGAGGGCCTCGGATACAATGAGCAGTTCTTC
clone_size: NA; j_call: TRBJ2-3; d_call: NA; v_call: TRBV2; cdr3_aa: CASRELAQYF; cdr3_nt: TGTGCCAGCAGGGAACTAGCGCAGTATTTT
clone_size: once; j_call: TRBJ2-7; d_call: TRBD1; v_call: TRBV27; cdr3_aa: CASSPLTGWVYEQYF; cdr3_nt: TGTGCCAGCAGTCCCTTGACAGGGTGGGTCTACGAGCAGTACTTC
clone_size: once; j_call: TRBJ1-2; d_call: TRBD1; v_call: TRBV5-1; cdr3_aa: CASSFGQDGYGYTF; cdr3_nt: TGCGCCAGCAGCTTTGGACAGGATGGCTATGGCTACACCTTC
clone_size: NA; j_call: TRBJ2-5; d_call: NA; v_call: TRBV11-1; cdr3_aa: CASSLQGLGETQYF; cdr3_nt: TGTGCCAGCAGCTTACAGGGGCTGGGGGAGACCCAGTACTTC
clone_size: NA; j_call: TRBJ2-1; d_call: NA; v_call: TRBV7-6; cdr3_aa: CASSALVGNEQFF; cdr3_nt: TGTGCCAGCAGCGCACTAGTGGGCAATGAGCAGTTCTTC
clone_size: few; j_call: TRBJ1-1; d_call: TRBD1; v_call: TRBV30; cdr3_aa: CAWSVGGNTEAFF; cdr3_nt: TGTGCCTGGAGTGTAGGGGGCAACACTGAAGCTTTCTTT
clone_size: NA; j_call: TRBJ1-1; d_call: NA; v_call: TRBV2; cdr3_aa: CASSTRRGDTEAFF; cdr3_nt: TGTGCCAGTTCGACCCGCCGGGGGGACACTGAAGCTTTCTTT
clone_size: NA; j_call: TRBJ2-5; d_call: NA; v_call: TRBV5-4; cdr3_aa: CASSGLRGGVGETQYF; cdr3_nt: TGTGCCAGCAGCGGACTGAGGGGCGGGGTCGGAGAGACCCAGTACTTC
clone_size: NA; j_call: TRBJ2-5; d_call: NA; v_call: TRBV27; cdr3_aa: CASRDSGGPSETQYF; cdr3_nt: TGTGCCAGTCGGGACTCGGGGGGCCCCAGCGAGACCCAGTACTTC
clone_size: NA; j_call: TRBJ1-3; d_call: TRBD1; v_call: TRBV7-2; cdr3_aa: CASSLEGTDNTIYF; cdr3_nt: TGTGCCAGCAGCTTAGAGGGGACAGATAACACCATATATTTT
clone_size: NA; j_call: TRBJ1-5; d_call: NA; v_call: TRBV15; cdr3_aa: CATSGPRGGDGGPQHF; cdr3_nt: TGTGCCACCAGCGGGCCCCGTGGGGGGGATGGGGGGCCCCAGCATTTT